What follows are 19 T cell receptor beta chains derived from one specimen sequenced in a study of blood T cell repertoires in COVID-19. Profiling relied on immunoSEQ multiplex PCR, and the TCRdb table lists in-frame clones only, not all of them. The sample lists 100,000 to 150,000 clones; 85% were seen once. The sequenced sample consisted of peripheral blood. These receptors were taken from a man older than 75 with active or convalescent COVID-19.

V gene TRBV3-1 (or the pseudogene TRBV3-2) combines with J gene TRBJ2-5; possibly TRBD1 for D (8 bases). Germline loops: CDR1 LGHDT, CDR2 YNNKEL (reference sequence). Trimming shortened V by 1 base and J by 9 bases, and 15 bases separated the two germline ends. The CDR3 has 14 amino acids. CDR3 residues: CASSQVTQGGAQYF. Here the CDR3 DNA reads TGTGCCAGCAGCCAAGTAACACAGGGGGGGGCCCAGTACTTC.

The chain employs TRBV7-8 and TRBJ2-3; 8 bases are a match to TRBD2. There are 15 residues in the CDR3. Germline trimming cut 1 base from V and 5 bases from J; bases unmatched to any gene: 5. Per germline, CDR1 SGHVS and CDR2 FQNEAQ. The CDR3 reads CASSLGGLAGDTQYF. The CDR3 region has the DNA TGTGCCAGCAGCTTAGGGGGGCTAGCGGGAGATACGCAGTATTTT.

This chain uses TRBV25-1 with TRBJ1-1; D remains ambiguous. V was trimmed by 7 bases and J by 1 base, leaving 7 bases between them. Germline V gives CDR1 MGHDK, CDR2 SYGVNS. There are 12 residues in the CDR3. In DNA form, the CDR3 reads TGTGCCAGCACCTGGCAGAACACTGAAGCTTTCTTT. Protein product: CASTWQNTEAFF.

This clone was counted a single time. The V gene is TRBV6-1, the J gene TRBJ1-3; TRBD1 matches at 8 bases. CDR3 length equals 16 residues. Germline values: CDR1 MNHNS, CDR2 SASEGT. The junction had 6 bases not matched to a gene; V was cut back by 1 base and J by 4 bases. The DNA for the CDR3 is TGTGCCAGCAGTGAAGGAAACAGGGGGACGGGAAACACCATATATTTT. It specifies CASSEGNRGTGNTIYF.

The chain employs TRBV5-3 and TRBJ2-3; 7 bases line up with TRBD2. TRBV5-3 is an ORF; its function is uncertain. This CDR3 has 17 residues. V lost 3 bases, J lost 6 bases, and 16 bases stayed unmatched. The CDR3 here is CARSSFLGEGLWDTQYF. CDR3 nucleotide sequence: TGTGCCAGAAGCTCGTTTTTGGGGGAGGGCCTTTGGGATACGCAGTATTTT.

The CDR3 DNA sequence: TGTGCCAGCAGCCCGGACAGGGGCGCAACTAATGAAAAACTGTTTTTT. Protein sequence: CASSPDRGATNEKLFF. This chain joins TRBV2 and TRBJ1-4; 9 bases are a match to TRBD1. The V and J ends lost 6 bases and 0 bases, in that order; junction bases with no gene match: 5. CDR1 SNHLY and CDR2 FYNNEI come from the germline V gene. This CDR3 has 16 residues.

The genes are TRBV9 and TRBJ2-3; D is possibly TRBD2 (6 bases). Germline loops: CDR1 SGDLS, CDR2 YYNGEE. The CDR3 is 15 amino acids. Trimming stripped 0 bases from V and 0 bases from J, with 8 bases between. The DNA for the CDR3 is TGTGCCAGCAGCGTAGTGGGACTTAGCACAGATACGCAGTATTTT. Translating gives CASSVVGLSTDTQYF.

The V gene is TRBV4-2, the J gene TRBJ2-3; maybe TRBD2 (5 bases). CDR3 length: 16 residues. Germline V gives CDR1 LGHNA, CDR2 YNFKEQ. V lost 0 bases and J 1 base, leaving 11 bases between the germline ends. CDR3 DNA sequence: TGTGCCAGCAGCCAAGATCAGGACGGGGGCACAGATACGCAGTATTTT. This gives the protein CASSQDQDGGTDTQYF.

CDR3 coding DNA: TGTGCCAGCAGCCTAGAGGGGGACACTAATTCACCCCTCCACTTT. It translates to CASSLEGDTNSPLHF. This chain uses TRBV7-2 with TRBJ1-6, with D tentatively TRBD1 (6 bases). The germline gives CDR1 SGHTA, CDR2 FQGNSA. CDR3 size: 15 residues. V shed 5 bases and J shed 6 bases, with 14 bases lying between them.

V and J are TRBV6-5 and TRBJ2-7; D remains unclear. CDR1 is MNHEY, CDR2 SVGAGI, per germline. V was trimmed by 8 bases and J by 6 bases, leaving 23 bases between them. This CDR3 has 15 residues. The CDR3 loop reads CASGFGLGDIREQYF. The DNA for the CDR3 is TGTGCCAGCGGCTTTGGGCTGGGCGACATCCGCGAGCAGTACTTC.

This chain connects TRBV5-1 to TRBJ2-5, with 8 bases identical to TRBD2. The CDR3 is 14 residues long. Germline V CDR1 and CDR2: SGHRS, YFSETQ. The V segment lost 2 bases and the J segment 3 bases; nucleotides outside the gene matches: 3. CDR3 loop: CASSLTSGEETQYF. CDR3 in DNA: TGCGCCAGCAGCTTAACTAGCGGTGAAGAGACCCAGTACTTC.

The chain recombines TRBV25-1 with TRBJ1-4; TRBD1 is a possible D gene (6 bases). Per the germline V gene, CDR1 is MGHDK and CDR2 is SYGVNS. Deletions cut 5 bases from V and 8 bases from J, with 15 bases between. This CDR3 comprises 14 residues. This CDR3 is CASSPAGVREKLFF. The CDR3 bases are TGTGCCAGCAGTCCAGCAGGGGTCAGAGAAAAACTGTTTTTT.

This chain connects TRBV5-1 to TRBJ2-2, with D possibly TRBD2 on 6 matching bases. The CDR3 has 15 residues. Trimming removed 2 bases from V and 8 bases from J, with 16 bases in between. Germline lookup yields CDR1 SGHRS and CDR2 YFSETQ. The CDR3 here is CASSFIASGSGELFF. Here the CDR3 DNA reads TGCGCCAGCAGCTTTATTGCATCCGGGAGTGGGGAGCTGTTTTTT.

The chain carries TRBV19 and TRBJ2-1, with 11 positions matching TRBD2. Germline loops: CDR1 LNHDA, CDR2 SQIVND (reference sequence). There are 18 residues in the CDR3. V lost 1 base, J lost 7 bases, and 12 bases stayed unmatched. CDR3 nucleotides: TGTGCCAGTAGTATAGTGGCGGCTTTTAGCGGGGGGGCGAATGAGCAGTTCTTC. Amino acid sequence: CASSIVAAFSGGANEQFF.

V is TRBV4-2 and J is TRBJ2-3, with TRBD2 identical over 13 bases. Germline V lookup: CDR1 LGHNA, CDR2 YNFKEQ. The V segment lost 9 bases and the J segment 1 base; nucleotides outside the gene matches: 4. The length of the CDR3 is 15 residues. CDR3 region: CASRGLAGGTDTQYF. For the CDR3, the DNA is TGTGCCAGTAGAGGACTAGCGGGAGGCACAGATACGCAGTATTTT.

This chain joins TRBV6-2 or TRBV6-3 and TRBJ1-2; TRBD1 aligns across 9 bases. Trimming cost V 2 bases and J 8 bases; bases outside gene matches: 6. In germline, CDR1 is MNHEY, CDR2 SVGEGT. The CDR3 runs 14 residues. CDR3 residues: CASSYGTGLGGYTF. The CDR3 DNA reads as TGTGCCAGCAGTTACGGGACAGGGCTAGGCGGCTACACCTTC.

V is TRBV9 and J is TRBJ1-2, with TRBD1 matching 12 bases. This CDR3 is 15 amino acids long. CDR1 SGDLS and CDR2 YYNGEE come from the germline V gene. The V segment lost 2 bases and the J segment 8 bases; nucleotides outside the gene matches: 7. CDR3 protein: CASSVEGTGGLGYTF. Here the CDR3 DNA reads TGTGCCAGCAGCGTTGAGGGGACAGGGGGCCTGGGCTACACCTTC.

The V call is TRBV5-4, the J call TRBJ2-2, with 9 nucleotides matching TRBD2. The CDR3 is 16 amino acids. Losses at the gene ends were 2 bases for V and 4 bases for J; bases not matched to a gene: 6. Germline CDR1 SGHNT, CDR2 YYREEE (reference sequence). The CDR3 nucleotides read TGTGCCAGCAGCTTCGGACTAGCGTGGGGCACCGGGGAGCTGTTTTTT. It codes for CASSFGLAWGTGELFF.

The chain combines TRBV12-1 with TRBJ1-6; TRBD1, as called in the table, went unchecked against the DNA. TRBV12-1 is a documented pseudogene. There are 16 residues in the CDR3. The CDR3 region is CATDGDRVHYNSPLHF. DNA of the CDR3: TGTGCCACCGATGGGGACAGGGTACACTATAATTCACCCCTCCACTTT.